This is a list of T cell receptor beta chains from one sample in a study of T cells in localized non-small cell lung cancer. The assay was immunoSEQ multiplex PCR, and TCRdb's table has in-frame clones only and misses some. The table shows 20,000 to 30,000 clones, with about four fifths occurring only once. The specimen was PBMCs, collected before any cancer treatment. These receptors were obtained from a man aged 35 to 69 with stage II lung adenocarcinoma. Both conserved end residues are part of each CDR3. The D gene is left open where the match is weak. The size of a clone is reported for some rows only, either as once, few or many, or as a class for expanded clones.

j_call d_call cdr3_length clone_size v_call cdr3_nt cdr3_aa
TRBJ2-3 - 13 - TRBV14 TGTGCCAGCAGCTATCCAGGGGCCCATACGCAGTATTTT CASSYPGAHTQYF
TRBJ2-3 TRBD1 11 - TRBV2 TGTGCCAGCAGGGGGACAGGGGCGCAGTATTTT CASRGTGAQYF
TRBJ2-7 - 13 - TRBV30 TGTGCCTGGACTGGGCCCAAATCCTACGAGCAGTACTTC CAWTGPKSYEQYF
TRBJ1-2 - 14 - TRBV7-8 TGTGCCAGCAGCTTAGATCGCCAGACAGATGGCTACACCTTC CASSLDRQTDGYTF
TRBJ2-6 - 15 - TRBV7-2 TGTGCCAGCAGCCCCCGCAGTCTGGGGGCCAACGTCCTGACTTTC CASSPRSLGANVLTF
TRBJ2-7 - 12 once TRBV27 TGTGCCAGCAGTTCCCCGGTCTACGAGCAGTACTTC CASSSPVYEQYF
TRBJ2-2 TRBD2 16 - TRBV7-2 TGTGCCAGCAGCTTAACTAGCGGGAGTTCGTCCGGGGAGCTGTTTTTT CASSLTSGSSSGELFF
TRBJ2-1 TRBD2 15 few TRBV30 TGTGCCTGGAGTGGGGGACTAGCGGGAGGAAGGGAGCAGTTCTTC CAWSGGLAGGREQFF
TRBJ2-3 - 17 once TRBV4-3 TGCGCCAGCAGCCAAGGAAAATCAGGGTGGCGGGCAGATACGCAGTATTTT CASSQGKSGWRADTQYF
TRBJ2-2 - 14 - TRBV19 TGTGCCAGTAGTATCATGGGGTCGACCGGGGAGCTGTTTTTT CASSIMGSTGELFF
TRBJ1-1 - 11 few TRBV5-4 TGTGCCAGCAGCTTTATGACTGAAGCTTTCTTT CASSFMTEAFF
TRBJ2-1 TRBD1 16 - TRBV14 TGTGCCAGCAGCCAAATACCGGGACAGGGAGACAATGAGCAGTTCTTC CASSQIPGQGDNEQFF
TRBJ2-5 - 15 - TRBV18 TGTGCCAGCTCACCTGGTTTACAGTCCCAAGAGACCCAGTACTTC CASSPGLQSQETQYF
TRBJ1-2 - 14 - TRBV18 TGTGCCAGCTCACCCCCGGGACACCTCTATGGCTACACCTTC CASSPPGHLYGYTF
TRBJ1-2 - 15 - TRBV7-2 TGTGCCAGCAGCCTCCGGGAGCTCCGGGTTTTAAGCTACACCTTC CASSLRELRVLSYTF
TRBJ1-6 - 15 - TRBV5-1 TGCGCCAGCAGCTTGGCCGCAGGGGCAGATTCACCCCTCCACTTT CASSLAAGADSPLHF
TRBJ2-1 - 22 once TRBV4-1 TGCGCCAGCAGCTCGAAGATTGCATTTATGGGAAGCCGATATGAGGACAGACCGGAGCAGTTCTTC CASSSKIAFMGSRYEDRPEQFF